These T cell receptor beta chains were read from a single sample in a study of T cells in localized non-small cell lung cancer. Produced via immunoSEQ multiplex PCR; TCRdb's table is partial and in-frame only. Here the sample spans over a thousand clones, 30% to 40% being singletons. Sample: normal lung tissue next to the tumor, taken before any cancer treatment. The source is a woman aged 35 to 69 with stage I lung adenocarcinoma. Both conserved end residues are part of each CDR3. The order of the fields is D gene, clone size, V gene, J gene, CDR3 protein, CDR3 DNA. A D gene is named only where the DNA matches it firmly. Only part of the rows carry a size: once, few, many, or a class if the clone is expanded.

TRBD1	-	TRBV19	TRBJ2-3	CASSVSGGPDTQYF	TGTGCCAGTAGTGTCTCAGGGGGTCCAGATACGCAGTATTTT
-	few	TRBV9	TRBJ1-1	CASSQGSTEAFF	TGTGCCAGCAGCCAGGGGAGCACTGAAGCTTTCTTT
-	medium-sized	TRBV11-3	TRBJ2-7	CASSPGHLPYEQYF	TGTGCCAGCAGCCCTGGACATCTACCCTACGAGCAGTACTTC
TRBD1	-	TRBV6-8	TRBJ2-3	CASRTDRGLTDTQYF	TGTGCCAGCAGGACCGACAGGGGTCTGACAGATACGCAGTATTTT
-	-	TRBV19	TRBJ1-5	CASGVGGNQPQHF	TGTGCCTCGGGGGTGGGTGGCAATCAGCCCCAGCATTTT
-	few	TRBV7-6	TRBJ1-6	CASRASETYNSPLHF	TGTGCCAGCAGGGCTAGTGAGACCTATAATTCACCCCTCCACTTT
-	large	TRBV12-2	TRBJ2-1	CAQELRGLVPQNEQFF	TGTGCCCAAGAGCTACGGGGACTAGTGCCCCAGAATGAGCAGTTCTTC
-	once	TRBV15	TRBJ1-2	CATSAGGGENYGYTF	TGTGCCACCAGCGCCGGGGGGGGAGAAAACTATGGCTACACCTTC
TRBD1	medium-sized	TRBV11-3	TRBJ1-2	CASSVGQEGNYGYTF	TGTGCCAGCAGCGTCGGACAGGAAGGAAACTATGGCTACACCTTC
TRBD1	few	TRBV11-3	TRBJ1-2	CASSIRQGNYGYTF	TGTGCCAGCAGCATCAGACAGGGCAACTATGGCTACACCTTC
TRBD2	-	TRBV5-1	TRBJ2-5	CASSSLAAGGTETQYF	TGCGCCAGCAGCTCATTAGCCGCGGGAGGGACAGAGACCCAGTACTTC
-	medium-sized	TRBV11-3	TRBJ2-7	CASSHPGPPLEQYF	TGTGCCAGCAGCCATCCCGGGCCCCCCCTAGAGCAGTACTTC
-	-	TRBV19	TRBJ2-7	CASSTGNTPYEQYF	TGTGCCAGTAGTACAGGGAATACTCCCTACGAGCAGTACTTC
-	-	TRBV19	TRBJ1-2	CASSVRGRDYGYTF	TGTGCCAGTAGCGTCAGAGGGCGCGACTATGGCTACACCTTC
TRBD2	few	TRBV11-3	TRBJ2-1	CASSSTSGANNEQFF	TGTGCCAGCAGCTCAACTAGCGGGGCTAACAATGAGCAGTTCTTC
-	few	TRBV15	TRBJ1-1	CATSRDRGGTEAFF	TGTGCCACCAGCAGAGATCGGGGGGGCACTGAAGCTTTCTTT
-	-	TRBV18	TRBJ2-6	CASSPVPNSGANVLTF	TGTGCCAGCTCACCAGTCCCTAACTCTGGGGCCAACGTCCTGACTTTC
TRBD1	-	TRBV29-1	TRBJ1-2	CSVIGGQGQGNYGYTF	TGCAGCGTTATTGGAGGACAGGGGCAAGGAAACTATGGCTACACCTTC
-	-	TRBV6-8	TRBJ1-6	CASSYGTSDSPLHF	TGTGCCAGCAGTTACGGGACGTCTGATTCACCCCTCCACTTT
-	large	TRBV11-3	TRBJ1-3	CASSLVAEAGNTIYF	TGTGCCAGCAGCTTAGTTGCAGAAGCTGGAAACACCATATATTTT
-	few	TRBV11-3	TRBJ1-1	CASSFSAQANTEAFF	TGTGCCAGCAGCTTTAGCGCGCAGGCTAACACTGAAGCTTTCTTT
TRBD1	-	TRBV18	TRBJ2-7	CASSPSRDRGFEQYF	TGTGCCAGCTCACCGTCCCGGGACAGGGGATTCGAGCAGTACTTC
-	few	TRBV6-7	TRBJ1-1	CASSYKRGEAFF	TGTGCCAGCAGTTACAAAAGGGGTGAAGCTTTCTTT
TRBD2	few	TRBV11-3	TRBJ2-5	CASSLGASGELQETQYF	TGTGCCAGCAGCTTAGGGGCTAGCGGGGAACTTCAAGAGACCCAGTACTTC
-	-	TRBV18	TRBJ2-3	CASSPIFGVQGTQYF	TGTGCCAGCTCACCAATCTTCGGGGTACAGGGTACGCAGTATTTT
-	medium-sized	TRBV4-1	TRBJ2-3	CASSQDRGRRSFSTDTQYF	TGCGCCAGCAGCCAAGATAGGGGGAGACGGTCTTTTAGCACAGATACGCAGTATTTT
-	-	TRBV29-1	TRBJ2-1	CSVQAKPNNEQFF	TGCAGCGTTCAGGCCAAACCAAACAATGAGCAGTTCTTC
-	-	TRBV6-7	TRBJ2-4	CASSYSRLLAKNIQYF	TGTGCCAGCAGTTACTCGAGGTTACTAGCCAAAAACATTCAGTACTTC
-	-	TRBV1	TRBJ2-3	CASSQETGAISDTQYF	TGCGCCAGCAGCCAAGAGACCGGGGCTATCTCAGATACGCAGTATTTT
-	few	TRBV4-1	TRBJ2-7	CASSQELVGDEQYF	TGCGCCAGCAGCCAAGAACTAGTGGGAGACGAGCAGTACTTC